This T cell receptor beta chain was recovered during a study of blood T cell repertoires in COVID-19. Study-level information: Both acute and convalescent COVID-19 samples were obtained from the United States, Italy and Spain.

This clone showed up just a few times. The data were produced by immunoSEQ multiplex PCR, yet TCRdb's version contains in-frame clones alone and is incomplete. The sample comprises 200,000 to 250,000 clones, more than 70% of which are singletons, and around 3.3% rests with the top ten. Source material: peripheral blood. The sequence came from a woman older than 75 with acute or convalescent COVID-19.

The CDR3 DNA follows: TGCGCCAGCAGCTTGGCCCTCCGACTAGGCGAGGGCACAGATACGCAGTATTTT. Its translation: CASSLALRLGEGTDTQYF. The genes are TRBV5-1 and TRBJ2-3; TRBD2 is a possible D gene (6 bases). V was shortened by 0 bases and J by 1 base, with 18 bases between the two germline ends. This CDR3 comprises 18 residues. Germline V gives CDR1 SGHRS, CDR2 YFSETQ. The full variable domain, with the rest looked up from reference TRBV5-1 and TRBJ2-3, is KAGVTQTPRYLIKTRGQQVTLSCSPISGHRSVSWYQQTPGQGLQFLFEYFSETQRNKGNFPGRFSGRQFSNSRSEMNVSTLELGDSALYLCASSLALRLGEGTDTQYFGPGTRLTVL.